The clone carrying this T cell receptor beta chain was found many times. The data were obtained in a study of T cells in Graves' hyperthyroidism and ophthalmopathy. The CDR3 length is 12 residues. Trimming removed 2 bases at V and 4 bases at J, with 5 bases between. Germline CDR1 is LGHDT and CDR2 is YNNKEL (reference sequence). Amplification yielded TCR beta CDR3 regions, with RNA transcripts as the source. The HTBI primer set served for first-round RT-PCR of the TCR CDR3. Via MiXCR, TCRdb re-called the multiplex PCR reads, giving one row per CDR3 protein. Seen here are around 350,000 distinct CDR3 sequences, approximately 19% observed once, and the top ten hold about 4%.

Source material: blood. The rearrangement links TRBV3-1 to TRBJ1-2, with D unresolved. The clonotype originates from a woman aged 18-29 years with Graves' hyperthyroidism. In DNA form, the CDR3 reads TGTGCCAGCAGCCAATCGGTCTATGGCTACACCTTC. Translating gives CASSQSVYGYTF.